The 13 T cell receptor beta chains presented below share a single source sample, sequenced in a study of beta chain features in type 1 diabetes. Study-level findings and limits: Type 1 diabetes patients had TCRB CDR3s that were shorter (moderately but significantly so) in all four CD4+ subsets.

These receptors' antigens are unknown. Expressed TCRB transcripts were sequenced, since all the RNA that had been isolated was reverse transcribed. Generated by immunoSEQ multiplex PCR, the TCRdb table keeps only in-frame clones and is missing some. The table records 160,000 or so clones, 6.5% to 8.5% of them present only once. The sample taken for sequencing was central memory CD4+ T cells from blood. Every receptor here comes from a woman between 18 and 29 years old with type 1 diabetes.

This clone was seen a handful of times. The chain joins TRBV30 to TRBJ2-7; D gene unclear. V lost 5 bases and J 5 bases, leaving 13 bases between the germline ends. CDR1 GTSNPN and CDR2 SVGIG come from the germline V gene (reference sequence). The CDR3 extends over 12 amino acids. Here the CDR3 reads CAWSGGGDEQYF. CDR3 nucleotides: TGTGCCTGGTCAGGTGGTGGTGACGAGCAGTACTTC.

This clone was recorded a few times. The chain has TRBV18 and TRBJ2-5, with 8 bases aligning to TRBD1. The CDR3 runs to 15 residues. The germline gives CDR1 KGHSH, CDR2 LQKENI. V gave up 4 bases and J gave up 3 bases; unmatched junction bases: 7. The CDR3 bases are TGTGCCAGCTCACTTAACGGACAGGGCAAAGAGACCCAGTACTTC. Translation gives CASSLNGQGKETQYF.

V gene TRBV7-9 combines with J gene TRBJ2-3, with D perhaps matching TRBD1 (6 bases). Germline assignment: CDR1 SEHNR and CDR2 FQNEAQ (reference sequence). This CDR3 spans 18 amino acids. V was shortened by 6 bases and J by 0 bases, with 22 bases between the two germline ends. The CDR3 region has the DNA TGTGCCAGCAGACCCGGGGTATCGTGGACAGCTAGCACAGATACGCAGTATTTT. Amino acid sequence: CASRPGVSWTASTDTQYF. The complete variable domain, with remaining parts taken from reference TRBV7-9 and TRBJ2-3, reads DTGVSQNPRHKITKRGQNVTFRCDPISEHNRLYWYRQTLGQGPEFLTYFQNEAQLEKSRLLSDRFSAERPKGSFSTLEIQRTEQGDSAMYLCASRPGVSWTASTDTQYFGPGTRLTVL.

A few counts support this clone. CDR3: CASSSGYGYTF. The CDR3 DNA follows: TGCGCCAGCAGCTCCGGCTATGGCTACACCTTC. V is TRBV5-1 and J is TRBJ1-2, with D unresolved. Germline V gene data show CDR1 as SGHRS and CDR2 as YFSETQ. The CDR3 extends over 11 amino acids. V lost 3 bases and J 4 bases, leaving 4 bases between the germline ends.

This clone was detected only a few times. J is TRBJ1-3 and V is TRBV28; tentative D call: TRBD1 (6 bases). Trimming pared 6 bases from V and 1 base from J, leaving 7 bases between. From germline, CDR1 is MDHEN and CDR2 SYDVKM. This CDR3 is 13 amino acids long. In nucleotides, the CDR3 is TGTGCCAGCAGCGGACAGTCTGGAAACACCATATATTTT. As protein: CASSGQSGNTIYF.

This clone was counted ten times or more. J is TRBJ2-1 and V is TRBV9; 9 bases match TRBD2. V lost 3 bases and J lost 6; bases outside the gene matches: 7. The germline V gene has CDR1 SGDLS and CDR2 YYNGEE. This CDR3 has 15 amino acids. CDR3 loop: CASSGGGLALNEQFF. The CDR3 DNA reads TGTGCCAGCAGCGGCGGGGGACTAGCTCTCAATGAGCAGTTCTTC.

The rearrangement uses TRBV5-1 and TRBJ1-6; 7 bases are a match to TRBD1. This CDR3 is 14 amino acids long. V dropped 0 bases and J dropped 13; count of bases not matched to a gene: 7. Germline-derived CDR1 and CDR2 are SGHRS and YFSETQ. The CDR3 sequence is CASSLGTQGQPLHF. The DNA of the CDR3 is TGCGCCAGCAGCTTGGGGACCCAGGGACAGCCCCTCCACTTT. Complete variable domain (other parts from reference TRBV5-1 and TRBJ1-6): KAGVTQTPRYLIKTRGQQVTLSCSPISGHRSVSWYQQTPGQGLQFLFEYFSETQRNKGNFPGRFSGRQFSNSRSEMNVSTLELGDSALYLCASSLGTQGQPLHFGNGTRLTVT.

This clone was counted only a few times. The chain links TRBV2 to TRBJ2-7; a weak D match, TRBD2 (6 bases). The V gene's germline CDR1 is SNHLY and CDR2 FYNNEI. Trimming took off 5 bases at V and 6 bases at J, with 11 bases between the two ends. The CDR3 runs to 12 residues. The CDR3 protein is CASSILGGEQYF. Written as DNA, the CDR3 is TGTGCCAGCAGTATTCTGGGAGGCGAGCAGTACTTC.

There are a few counts of this clone. The chain combines TRBV4-2 with TRBJ2-2, with D possibly being TRBD2 (5 bases). The CDR3 has 15 residues. Looked up from germline, CDR1 is LGHNA and CDR2 is YNFKEQ. The V and J ends lost 1 base and 4 bases respectively, with 10 bases between them. This CDR3 reads CASSQGRTSTGELFF. As DNA, the CDR3 is TGTGCCAGCAGCCAAGGCAGGACTTCCACCGGGGAGCTGTTTTTT.

This clone has only a few counts. The rearrangement uses TRBV19 and TRBJ1-4; TRBD1 is a possible D gene (5 bases). Germline CDR1 is LNHDA and CDR2 is SQIVND (reference sequence). The length of the CDR3 is 15 residues. The V gene lost 5 bases and the J gene lost 8 bases, with 18 bases spanning the gap. CDR3 sequence reads: CASSARWGREEKLFF. CDR3 in DNA: TGTGCCAGTAGTGCCCGCTGGGGCAGAGAAGAAAAACTGTTTTTT.

This clone was counted many times. The junction and the germline gene differ at one end; a read error may be behind it. The rearrangement uses TRBV15 and TRBJ2-4, with D perhaps TRBD1 (5 bases). Germline V gene data show CDR1 as LNHNV and CDR2 as YYDKDF (reference sequence). CDR3 length: 13 amino acids. CDR3 protein: CATSRDRGRPGFF. The CDR3 DNA sequence: TGTGCCACCAGCAGAGATAGGGGCCGCCCAGGGTTCTTC.

This clone was counted only a few times. The chain uses TRBV7-2 and TRBJ2-7; D is undetermined. The CDR3 runs 14 residues. Germline CDR1 is SGHTA and CDR2 is FQGNSA. Trimming took 1 base from V and 0 from J, leaving 7 bases between them. The CDR3 sequence is CASSLVSISYEQYF. The CDR3 nucleotides are TGTGCCAGCAGCTTAGTCTCTATCTCCTACGAGCAGTACTTC.

V is TRBV11-1 and J is TRBJ2-5; 7 bases are shared with TRBD1. V dropped 6 bases and J dropped 5; count of bases not matched to a gene: 9. The CDR3 has 14 amino acids. CDR1 SGHAT and CDR2 FQDESV come from the germline V gene (reference sequence). Written as DNA, the CDR3 is TGTGCCAGCAGACTAGACAGGGTCGTGGAGACCCAGTACTTC. As protein: CASRLDRVVETQYF.